This T cell receptor beta chain came from a study of CD8+CD57+ T cells in acquired aplastic anemia. Study overall: Mean yield of DNA from sorted CD4+ and CD8+ cells was approximately 3 ug. Study observations and caveats: A set of about 30 CD8+ CDR3 sequences was shared between patients and controls, and these sequences appeared highly expressed in patients.

All sequencing subjects had displayed CD8+CD57+ cell expansion on flow cytometry. Blood was sampled before the patients had received any therapy. Genomic DNA, serving as template, underwent TCR beta VDJ and CDR3 profiling. TCRdb independently ran MiXCR on the reads; one entry per CDR3 protein. The sample carries about half a million distinct CDR3 sequences, around 30% recorded once. Note on this clonotype: What it recognizes is unknown.

The length of the CDR3 is 14 residues. Germline values: CDR1 WSHSY, CDR2 SAAADI. Between the trimmed V and J ends, which lost 3 bases and 6 bases, there was a span of 14 bases. The sequenced sample was sorted CD4+, CD8+, or CD8+CD57+ T cells (not recorded which) from PBMCs. The chain joins TRBV10-2 to TRBJ2-5; either TRBD1 or TRBD2 may fit D (6 bases each). The sequence came from a human donor with aplastic anemia. CDR3 region: CASSDGGGIKTQYF. DNA of the CDR3: TGCGCCAGCAGTGATGGGGGCGGGATAAAGACCCAGTACTTC.